The next 4 T cell receptor beta chains were all read from a single sample in a study of CD8 T cells in ankylosing spondylitis. TCRdb re-called the 5' RACE reads through MiXCR, storing one row per CDR3 protein. The sample lists more than 500,000 distinct CDR3 sequences; 5.3% were seen once. The antigens for these receptors are not known. Study results and limitations: Several highly homologous variants formed a TCR beta motif that appeared characteristic of ankylosing spondylitis blood.

The specimen was blood, either unsorted or a sorted T cell fraction (not recorded which). The origin of the receptors is a male donor with ankylosing spondylitis.

This clonotype was detected many times. This chain uses TRBV12-3 or TRBV12-4 with TRBJ1-1; 8 nucleotides align to TRBD1. This CDR3 spans 20 amino acids. V lost 3 bases to trimming and J lost 1 base; unmatched junction nucleotides: 19. CDR3 nucleotides: TGTGCCAGCAGTTTGAGGTTTTACTTCTATCAGACAGGGGCGAACACTGAAGCTTTCTTT. It codes for CASSLRFYFYQTGANTEAFF.

This clonotype was seen many times. The CDR3 here is CASSREGQGVRSPLHF. The CDR3 DNA reads as TGTGCCAGCAGCCGTGAGGGGCAGGGGGTGAGATCACCCCTCCACTTT. V and J are TRBV5-5 and TRBJ1-6, with 7 bases identical to TRBD1. Germline V lookup: CDR1 SGHKS, CDR2 YYEKEE (reference sequence). V gave up 4 bases and J gave up 10 bases; unmatched junction bases: 14. The CDR3 spans 16 residues.

The sample holds a few counts of this clonotype. The chain couples TRBV6-5 to TRBJ2-7; 13 nucleotides align to TRBD2. Germline V gives CDR1 MNHEY, CDR2 SVGAGI. The CDR3 contains 16 residues. V lost 0 bases and J lost 7; bases outside the gene matches: 6. CDR3 DNA sequence: TGTGCCAGCAGTTACTCCTGGACTAGCGGGAGAGGAGAGCAGTACTTC. Translated: CASSYSWTSGRGEQYF.

This clonotype was found many times. The chain joins TRBV20-1 to TRBJ2-4; D remains ambiguous. CDR1 and CDR2 from the germline V gene are DFQATT and SNEGSKA (reference sequence). This CDR3 has 17 amino acids. Trimming stripped 6 bases from V and 1 base from J, with 22 bases between. The CDR3 DNA follows: TGCAGTGCCAGACCTCTGACACCGTCTGGGGCCAAAAACATTCAGTACTTC. Residues: CSARPLTPSGAKNIQYF.